Described below is a single TCR beta chain sequence and its context. Study processing details: Nucleated cell number was recorded as an estimate derived from reference gene primer amplification. Sequencing used immunoSEQ multiplex PCR; TCRdb keeps in-frame clones, though not all of them. That table is the source of V, J and clone size, and D and trimming were worked out from the DNA. The sample includes 370,000 or so clones, roughly 80% seen only once; the top ten take 1.1%. The sample originates from a study of blood T cell repertoires in COVID-19. Study details: From the United States, Italy and Spain came samples of acute and convalescent COVID-19. Sample material is recorded as cDNA or gDNA derived from T cells, B-cell-depleted T cells, or PBMCs.

Between the trimmed V and J ends, which lost 2 bases and 3 bases, there was a span of 13 bases. Germline assignment: CDR1 LGHNA and CDR2 YNFKEQ. This CDR3 has 15 residues. The clonotype was recovered from a human donor with acute or convalescent COVID-19. The donor label of this sample is uncertain. Sequenced: peripheral blood. The J gene is TRBJ1-1, the V gene TRBV4-2, with TRBD1 as a possible D gene (5 bases). CDR3 region: CASSQPKGLDTEAFF. The CDR3 DNA follows: TGTGCCAGCAGCCAACCCAAGGGGCTGGACACTGAAGCTTTCTTT.